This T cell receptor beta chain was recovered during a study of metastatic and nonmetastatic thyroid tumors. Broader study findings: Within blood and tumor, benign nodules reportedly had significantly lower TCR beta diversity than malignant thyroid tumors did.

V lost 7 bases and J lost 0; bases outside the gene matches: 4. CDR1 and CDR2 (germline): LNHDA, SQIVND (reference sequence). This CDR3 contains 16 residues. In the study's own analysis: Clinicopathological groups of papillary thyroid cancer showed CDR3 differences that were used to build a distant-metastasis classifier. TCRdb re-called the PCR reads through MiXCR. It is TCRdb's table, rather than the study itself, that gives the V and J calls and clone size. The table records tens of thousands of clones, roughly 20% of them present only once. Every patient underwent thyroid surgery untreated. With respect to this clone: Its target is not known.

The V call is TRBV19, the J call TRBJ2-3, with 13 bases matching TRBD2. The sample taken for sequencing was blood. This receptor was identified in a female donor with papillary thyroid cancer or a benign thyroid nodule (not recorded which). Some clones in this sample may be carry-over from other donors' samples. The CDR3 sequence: CASIMTSGGSTDTQYF. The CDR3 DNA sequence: TGTGCCAGTATCATGACTAGCGGGGGGAGCACAGATACGCAGTATTTT.